Each of the 17 T cell receptor beta chains below was sequenced from the same sample in a study of T-cell reconstitution after alpha-beta-depleted transplantation in children. A TCRbeta library incorporating unique molecular identifiers was prepared. One entry per CDR3 protein results from TCRdb running MiXCR on the PCR reads. The sample consists of 100,000 or so distinct CDR3 sequences, about 6.8% of them appearing once. The sample in question was PBMCs, obtained before TCRalphabeta/CD19-depleted stem cell transplant. The receptors stem from a boy younger than 10 with acute lymphoblastic leukemia, due to receive a stem cell transplant.

The rearrangement links TRBV6-1 to TRBJ1-5, with no clear D. The CDR3 is made up of 16 amino acids. Trimming took 2 bases from V and 0 from J, leaving 11 bases between them. Germline CDR1 MNHNS, CDR2 SASEGT. CDR3 DNA: TGTGCCAGCAGTGAACTGGGCCAGTATAGCAATCAGCCCCAGCATTTT. Its translation: CASSELGQYSNQPQHF.

The chain uses TRBV2 and TRBJ1-2, with D perhaps TRBD1 (6 bases). Germline loops: CDR1 SNHLY, CDR2 FYNNEI. The length of the CDR3 is 18 residues. Trimming removed 4 bases from V and 6 bases from J, with 27 bases in between. The CDR3: CASSVGLVTGLVGNGYTF. CDR3 coding DNA: TGTGCCAGCAGTGTGGGGTTAGTAACAGGGCTCGTAGGCAATGGCTACACCTTC.

This clonotype was detected a few times. In DNA form, the CDR3 reads TGTGCCAGCAGTCAGGGACAGACTCACTACGAGCAGTACTTC. It yields the protein CASSQGQTHYEQYF. The chain couples TRBV28 to TRBJ2-7; 7 bases map to TRBD1. V was clipped by 5 bases and J by 3 bases; unmatched bases: 7. Germline-derived CDR1 and CDR2 are MDHEN and SYDVKM. This CDR3 spans 14 amino acids.

The V gene is TRBV4-1, the J gene TRBJ2-7, with TRBD1 as a possible D gene (6 bases). CDR3 length: 17 amino acids. Germline CDR1 MGHRA, CDR2 YSYEKL. Deletions cut 3 bases from V and 2 bases from J, with 20 bases between. As DNA, the CDR3 is TGCGCCAGCAGCCAGAATGCCCGCAGGGGCCACCCCTACGAGCAGTACTTC. Its protein product is CASSQNARRGHPYEQYF.

This sequence joins TRBV7-2 and TRBJ1-5, with TRBD1 as a possible D gene (5 bases). CDR1 is SGHTA, CDR2 FQGNSA, per germline. The V end lost 3 bases, the J end lost 0 bases, and 9 bases lay between the germline ends. The CDR3 spans 15 residues. CDR3 in amino acids: CASSFWGNSNQPQHF. The CDR3 DNA sequence: TGTGCCAGCAGCTTCTGGGGGAATAGCAATCAGCCCCAGCATTTT.

There are many counts of this clonotype. The chain couples TRBV20-1 to TRBJ1-6; 7 bases fit TRBD1. CDR1 is DFQATT, CDR2 SNEGSKA, per germline (reference sequence). J gave up 4 bases and V 5 bases, and 5 bases lay outside the gene matches. The CDR3 is 14 amino acids. The CDR3 protein is CSADGTEYNSPLHF. In DNA, the CDR3 is TGCAGTGCTGATGGGACAGAGTATAATTCACCCCTCCACTTT.

The V call is TRBV20-1, the J call TRBJ2-5; TRBD2 might be the D (6 bases). Between the trimmed V and J ends, which lost 5 bases and 0 bases, there was a span of 13 bases. Per germline, CDR1 DFQATT and CDR2 SNEGSKA (reference sequence). This CDR3 comprises 14 residues. DNA for the CDR3: TGCAGTGCTCCGGGAGAAGGGAACCAAGAGACCCAGTACTTC. This gives the protein CSAPGEGNQETQYF.

The chain couples TRBV5-8 to TRBJ2-5; 10 bases are a match to TRBD2. CDR3 length equals 17 residues. With 0 bases clipped from V and 3 bases from J, the junction kept 8 bases outside the gene matches. Per the germline V gene, CDR1 is SGHTS and CDR2 is YDEGEE. The CDR3 DNA sequence: TGTGCCAGCAGCTTGGCCACCTGGAGCGGGGGGGAAGAGACCCAGTACTTC. Translated: CASSLATWSGGEETQYF.

This clonotype showed up just a few times. The rearrangement links TRBV6-1 to TRBJ2-7; 10 bases agree with TRBD1. This CDR3 is 15 amino acids long. Germline V gives CDR1 MNHNS, CDR2 SASEGT. V shed 2 bases, J shed 1 base, and the junction held 2 bases outside the gene matches. The CDR3 DNA reads TGTGCCAGCAGTGAACCGGGACAGGGGTCCTACGAGCAGTACTTC. Residues: CASSEPGQGSYEQYF.

This clonotype was seen ten or more times. V usage is TRBV4-3 and J usage is TRBJ1-4, with D possibly being TRBD1 (6 bases). The CDR3 length is 15 residues. V was shortened by 5 bases and J by 7 bases, with 17 bases between the two germline ends. Germline assignment: CDR1 LGHNA and CDR2 YSLEER. In nucleotides, the CDR3 is TGCGCCAGCAGCTTCCGGGCGGGGGCAGGTGAAAAACTGTTTTTT. Its translation is CASSFRAGAGEKLFF.

This clonotype came up a few times. The rearrangement links TRBV3-1 to TRBJ1-2, with D tentatively TRBD1 (5 bases). V gave up 0 bases and J gave up 8 bases, with 13 bases separating them. The germline V gene has CDR1 LGHDT and CDR2 YNNKEL (reference sequence). This CDR3 spans 14 amino acids. CDR3 residues: CASSQEPGLEGYTF. For the CDR3, the DNA is TGTGCCAGCAGCCAAGAACCAGGGTTGGAAGGCTACACCTTC.

This clonotype has just a few counts. The rearrangement joins TRBV28 to TRBJ2-2; TRBD1 aligns across 9 bases. This CDR3 has 16 amino acids. V trimming: 7 bases; J trimming: 2 bases; junction bases outside the gene matches: 8. Per germline, CDR1 MDHEN and CDR2 SYDVKM. CDR3 protein: CASTKRGQGNTGELFF. CDR3 in DNA: TGTGCCAGCACTAAGAGGGGACAGGGTAACACCGGGGAGCTGTTTTTT.

This clonotype was observed at least ten times. This rearrangement joins TRBV20-1 to TRBJ2-7, with D unresolved. The germline V gene encodes CDR1 DFQATT and CDR2 SNEGSKA (reference sequence). CDR3 length equals 14 residues. V shed 5 bases and J shed 0 bases, with 14 bases lying between them. The CDR3 DNA is TGCAGTGCTCCGTTACCCCTCCGCTCCTACGAGCAGTACTTC. Translated: CSAPLPLRSYEQYF.

The sample holds many counts of this clonotype. The chain employs TRBV4-2 and TRBJ2-3, with D perhaps matching TRBD2 (6 bases). The CDR3 runs 17 residues. Trimming took 6 bases from V and 2 from J, leaving 21 bases between them. Germline assignment: CDR1 LGHNA and CDR2 YNFKEQ. The CDR3 region is CASSHTRGKGYTDTQYF. In nucleotides, the CDR3 is TGTGCCAGCAGTCACACTCGGGGGAAAGGGTACACAGATACGCAGTATTTT.

Only a few counts were recorded for this clonotype. The chain joins TRBV6-5 to TRBJ1-5; D is unresolved. The germline V gene has CDR1 MNHEY and CDR2 SVGAGI. The CDR3 extends over 14 amino acids. Trimming removed 8 bases at V and 0 bases at J, with 11 bases between. This chain's CDR3 is CASPPTLSNQPQHF. For the CDR3, the DNA is TGTGCCAGCCCCCCGACGCTTAGCAATCAGCCCCAGCATTTT.

This clonotype was picked up many times. The chain employs TRBV4-2 and TRBJ1-3, with TRBD1 matching over 7 bases. J lost 4 bases, V lost 5 bases, and 11 bases had no gene match. In germline, CDR1 is LGHNA, CDR2 YNFKEQ. This CDR3 contains 16 residues. CDR3 sequence: CASSGRNRGEGNTIYF. The CDR3 region has the DNA TGTGCCAGCAGCGGCCGGAACAGGGGAGAAGGAAACACCATATATTTT.

The table lists this clonotype with many counts. The chain couples TRBV20-1 to TRBJ2-7, with 13 nucleotides matching TRBD2. CDR1 and CDR2 from the germline V gene are DFQATT and SNEGSKA (reference sequence). J was trimmed by 5 bases and V by 6 bases; bases with no gene match: 7. The CDR3 is made up of 14 amino acids. The CDR3 DNA reads as TGCAGTGCGGGCCTGACTAGCGGGGGGCACGAGCAGTACTTC. This translates into CSAGLTSGGHEQYF.